The clone carrying this T cell receptor beta chain was observed many times. This entry comes from a study of regulatory T cells in long-lasting Graves disease. Time point meaning: newly diagnosed GD, antithyroid drugs for less than 3 months. With RNA extracted from PBMCs as input, the TCR library was made. J lost 1 base, V lost 5 bases, and 10 bases had no gene match. Germline CDR1 reads SGHVS; CDR2 reads FQNEAQ. The CDR3 covers 16 residues. Building of the TCR beta libraries involved iRepertoire HTBI primers and Arm-PCR of CDR3 regions. From the multiplex PCR reads, TCRdb called clonotypes with MiXCR, one entry per CDR3 protein. The data contain about 440,000 distinct CDR3 sequences, about 15% of them singletons. The same specimen was also included in a second study, on T cells in Graves' hyperthyroidism and ophthalmopathy.

The sequence came from a woman aged 25 to 45 with Graves disease. V and J are TRBV7-8 and TRBJ2-7; 8 bases line up with TRBD1. Sequencing was performed on peripheral blood mononuclear cells (PBMCs), taken at new diagnosis, from a patient treated with antithyroid drugs. The CDR3 protein is CASSPKQTGASYEQYF. The CDR3 DNA is TGTGCCAGCAGCCCAAAACAGACAGGGGCATCCTACGAGCAGTACTTC.